This T cell receptor (beta chain) was sequenced for a study of naive and memory T cell subsets (dated by TCRdb to the late 2010s). Concerning the study at large: Sorted naive and memory T cell subsets from peripheral blood were analyzed in the study using a UMI-based, open-source pipeline for TCR alpha and beta sequencing. RNA was DNase-treated and reverse transcribed with TCR constant-region primers, mostly using SuperScript III. The functional CMV T cell responses agreed completely with IgG serology results.

The CDR3 spans 17 residues, from the cysteine through the phenylalanine. This entry keeps only the CDR3 DNA: 51 bases, framed from base 1. Clipping removes 1 base from V and 4 bases from J, with 13 as the unmatched junction base count. Based on the germline V gene, the CDR1 and CDR2 sequences are MGHDK and SYGVNS. Broader findings and caveats from the paper: Following error correction, more than 90% of naive TCR sequences occurred only once, which made naive abundance distributions much steeper than those of memory subsets. No ground truth was available to validate the repertoire findings for the naive and memory subsets. A few larger clonotypes were found in naive repertoires, especially CD8, and these larger clonotypes were possibly memory cells re-expressing CD45RA. Single alpha or beta chain sequences, rather than paired alpha/beta receptors, were used to define clonotypes. TCR abundance followed a power law with an exponent that was different for naive and memory subsets but consistent across the three individuals. RNA-based TCR counts may be affected by expression changes linked to T cell activation and differentiation. In both CD4 and CD8 cells, going from naive through CM, EM and EMRA, the Gini index went up while Shannon and inverse Simpson diversity went down.

As concerns this clonotype: Its antigen remains unidentified. Base qualities are not provided; no much larger clone lies one nucleotide away.

Separate amplification of TCR alpha and beta chain libraries was performed from the second PCR step onward. Donor CMV status was determined by IFNgamma production from CD4+ T cells after overnight stimulation of fresh PBMCs with CMV viral lysate. CD4 T cells were positively selected with Miltenyi beads, followed by positive selection of CD8 T cells from the CD4-negative fraction. Cells were stained for CD3, CD4, CD8, CD45RA, CD27 and a live/dead dye and were sorted on a BD Aria II into four subsets based on CD45RA and CD27. Three healthy volunteers provided blood, and the blood of each volunteer was split into CD4 and CD8 T cells and then into four differentiation subsets. Roughly 120 ml of peripheral blood was collected from each donor, and PBMC were isolated from the blood using Ficoll-Paque PLUS density-gradient centrifugation. After sorting, cells were lysed in RLT buffer, RNA was extracted using a Qiagen RNeasy kit, and the extracted RNA was stored at -80 degrees C.

The library was obtained by UMI-ligation and nested PCR. The beta constant-region primer was an equimolar mix of two oligonucleotides covering both TRBC1 and TRBC2. Four rounds of PCR were used to amplify ligated cDNA, with nested alpha and beta constant-region primers being used together with the SP2 primer. A single-stranded oligonucleotide containing the SP2 primer and a 12-nucleotide UMI was joined to the 3' end of the cDNA by T4 RNA ligase 1. Incubation of the ligation reaction was carried out at 16 degrees C for about 18-25 hours. PCR2 was typically performed as a SYBR Green qPCR and was stopped at a predetermined threshold so that over-amplification was prevented. Agencourt AMPure XP magnetic beads were used for all purifications after the first. Libraries were quantified by Qubit and checked on a TapeStation, with a main peak expected near 650 bp. The pooled libraries were sequenced on an Illumina MiSeq using v2 2x251 paired-end kits, which usually yielded roughly 1-2.2 million reads per sample. Each sample's library went into the pool at 4 to 4.5 nM, and 5-7% PhiX was added to help with cluster recognition. In the paper's pipeline: V and J genes were assigned to Demultiplexor-processed FASTQ reads by Decombinator through tag matching, with a single base-pair mismatch being allowed. UMIs were used by Collapsinator to correct both sequencing errors and frequency errors arising from PCR heterogeneity. TCRs were translated and CDR3s were extracted from the conserved cysteine to the FGXG phenylalanine by CDR3Translator, with non-productive sequences being flagged. Gini, Shannon entropy and inverse Simpson indices were computed after subsampling the repertoires to the same number of UMI-defined TCRs. Within the linear range, a power law was fitted by maximum likelihood to the distributions of clonotype abundance. Similar UMI counts, unique TCR numbers and clonal distributions were obtained with the pipeline and with MIGEC on one naive CD8 sample. One analysis removed from the naive repertoire any naive TCRs that were also present in any memory subset from the same donor. The repertoires were searched for about 7,000 CMV-associated CDR3 sequences that had been compiled from VDJdb and a published dataset. Using fastp at Q25 and MiXCR, TCRdb reprocessed the public reads and kept productive beta chains. Every CDR3 protein is listed once, alongside the most common genes and DNA of its rows. TCRdb's processing, not the authors', yielded these V and J calls. The sample table holds over 110,000 distinct CDR3 sequences, of which approximately 21% were seen once. The ten biggest clones cover approximately 0.58% of the sample.

The sequence links TRBV25-1 to TRBJ2-7, with TRBD2 identical over 7 junction bases. The specimen was naive CD8+ T cells from blood. The cell subset or site label here, explained by the study, means: naive T cells, CD45RA high CD27+. The TCR sequence derives from a human donor in good health. The DNA sequence is TGTGCCAGCAGTGAATTCTCGGAAGCGGGACGCGGGTACGAGCAGTACTTC. This translates into CASSEFSEAGRGYEQYF.